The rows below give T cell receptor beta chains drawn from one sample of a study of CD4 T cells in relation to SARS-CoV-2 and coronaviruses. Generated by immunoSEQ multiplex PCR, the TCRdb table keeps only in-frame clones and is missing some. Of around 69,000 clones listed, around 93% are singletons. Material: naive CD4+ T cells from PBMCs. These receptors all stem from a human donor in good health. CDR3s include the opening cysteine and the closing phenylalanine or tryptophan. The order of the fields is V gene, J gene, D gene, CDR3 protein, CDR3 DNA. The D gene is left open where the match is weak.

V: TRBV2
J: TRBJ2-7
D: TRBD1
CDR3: CASTATGGIRYEQYF
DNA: TGTGCCAGCACCGCTACAGGGGGAATTAGGTACGAGCAGTACTTC

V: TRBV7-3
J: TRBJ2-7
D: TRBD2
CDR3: CASSLRGPSGGPPEQYF
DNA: TGTGCCAGCAGCTTAAGGGGCCCTAGCGGGGGCCCCCCCGAGCAGTACTTC

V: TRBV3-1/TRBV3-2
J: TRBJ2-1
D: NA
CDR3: CASSLTGTLSSYNEQFF
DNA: TGTGCCAGCAGCCTAACCGGGACCCTGAGCTCCTACAATGAGCAGTTCTTC

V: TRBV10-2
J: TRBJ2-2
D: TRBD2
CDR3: CASLKIAGGRDTGELFF
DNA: TGCGCCAGCTTGAAGATAGCGGGAGGCCGCGACACCGGGGAGCTGTTTTTT

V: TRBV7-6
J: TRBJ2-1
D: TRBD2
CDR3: CASSSGLAGKGEQFF
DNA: TGTGCCAGCAGCTCAGGACTAGCGGGGAAGGGTGAGCAGTTCTTC

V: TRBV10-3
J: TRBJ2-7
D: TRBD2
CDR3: CAISERLAGDGEQYF
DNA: TGTGCCATCAGTGAGCGACTAGCGGGAGACGGGGAGCAGTACTTC

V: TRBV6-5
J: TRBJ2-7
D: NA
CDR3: CASRDGQGKGWEQYF
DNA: TGTGCCAGCAGGGACGGGCAGGGAAAGGGTTGGGAGCAGTACTTC

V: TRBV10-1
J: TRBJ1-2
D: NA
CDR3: CASSERQNYGYTF
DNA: TGCGCCAGCAGTGAGAGGCAGAACTATGGCTACACCTTC

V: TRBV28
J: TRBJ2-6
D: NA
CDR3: CASSSFARGANVLTF
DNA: TGTGCCAGCAGTTCATTTGCTAGAGGGGCCAACGTCCTGACTTTC

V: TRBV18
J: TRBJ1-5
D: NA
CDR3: CASSPASNQPQHF
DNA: TGTGCCAGCTCACCAGCTAGCAATCAGCCCCAGCATTTT

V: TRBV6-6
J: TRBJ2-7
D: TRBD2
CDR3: CASRPQLAGVHEQYF
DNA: TGTGCCAGCAGACCACAACTAGCGGGAGTACACGAGCAGTACTTC

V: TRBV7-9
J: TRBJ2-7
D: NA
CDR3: CASSTWTGTIHEQYF
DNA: TGTGCCAGCAGCACCTGGACTGGTACCATCCACGAGCAGTACTTC